This is a list of T cell receptor beta chains from one sample in a study of T cells in Graves' hyperthyroidism and ophthalmopathy. TCRdb fed the multiplex PCR reads into MiXCR, producing one record per CDR3 protein. The sample has around 600,000 distinct CDR3 sequences; approximately 15% are singletons. The sequenced sample consisted of blood. The receptors were sampled from a woman aged 18-29 years with Graves' ophthalmopathy. Both conserved end residues are part of each CDR3. A D gene is named only where the DNA matches it firmly. Part of the rows lack a size; the others show once, few, many or a class for expanded clones.

j_call v_call clone_size d_call cdr3_aa cdr3_nt
TRBJ1-1 TRBV28 many - CASIRQQNTEAFF TGTGCCAGCATCCGACAGCAAAACACTGAAGCTTTCTTT
TRBJ2-3 TRBV29-1 - - CSVGPPTRGADTQYF TGCAGCGTTGGGCCCCCCACCCGAGGCGCAGATACGCAGTATTTT
TRBJ1-2 TRBV6-2/TRBV6-3 few TRBD1 CASSQPGQVNYGYTF TGTGCCAGCAGTCAACCCGGACAGGTTAACTATGGCTACACCTTC
TRBJ2-1 TRBV7-9 many TRBD2 CASSLEVWGLPYNEQFF TGTGCCAGCAGCTTAGAGGTTTGGGGACTACCTTACAATGAGCAGTTCTTC
TRBJ2-3 TRBV5-1 many - CASSFGDSTDTQYF TGCGCCAGCAGCTTTGGGGACAGCACAGATACGCAGTATTTT
TRBJ2-1 TRBV28 many - CASSFLSVTWNEQFF TGTGCCAGCAGTTTTCTGTCCGTGACCTGGAATGAGCAGTTCTTC
TRBJ2-2 TRBV12-3/TRBV12-4 many TRBD1 CASTVQGGGTGELFF TGTGCCAGCACCGTACAGGGGGGTGGCACCGGGGAGCTGTTTTTT
TRBJ2-7 TRBV7-2 many - CASSLGPTVGANSYEQYF TGTGCCAGCAGCTTAGGCCCTACGGTAGGGGCGAACTCCTACGAGCAGTACTTC
TRBJ1-2 TRBV27 few - CASSLGGRPPRGYTF TGTGCCAGCAGTTTAGGGGGACGGCCGCCCAGGGGCTACACCTTC
TRBJ2-3 TRBV27 many TRBD1 CASSLGQGYTQYF TGTGCCAGCAGTTTGGGACAGGGGTATACGCAGTATTTT
TRBJ2-7 TRBV20-1 many - CSARFNSSYEQYF TGCAGTGCCAGGTTTAACAGCTCCTACGAGCAGTACTTC
TRBJ2-3 TRBV6-2/TRBV6-3 many - CASSVPGLRRTDTQYF TGTGCCAGCAGCGTCCCGGGACTCAGGAGAACAGATACGCAGTATTTT
TRBJ2-7 TRBV7-2 many TRBD2 CASTTYGRSEEQYF TGTGCCAGCACCACGTACGGGAGGTCGGAGGAGCAGTACTTC
TRBJ2-1 TRBV29-1 - TRBD1 CSVEGVTGGRGPHVNEQFF TGCAGCGTTGAAGGCGTAACAGGGGGCCGCGGGCCCCACGTCAATGAGCAGTTCTTC
TRBJ2-6 TRBV7-6 - TRBD2 CASSPAGASSGANVLTF TGTGCCAGCAGCCCAGCGGGGGCGAGCTCTGGGGCCAACGTCCTGACTTTC
TRBJ1-2 TRBV3-1 many - CASSQDASGYTF TGTGCCAGCAGCCAAGATGCAAGTGGCTACACCTTC
TRBJ2-3 TRBV9 - - CASSVRSLTSHQDTQYF TGTGCCAGCAGCGTACGCTCCCTAACTAGTCACCAAGATACGCAGTATTTT
TRBJ2-2 TRBV5-8 many - CASSLVTAGELFF TGTGCCAGCAGCTTGGTAACCGCCGGGGAGCTGTTTTTT
TRBJ1-1 TRBV27 many - CASSLAVMNTEAFF TGTGCCAGCAGTTTAGCGGTGATGAACACTGAAGCTTTCTTT
TRBJ2-7 TRBV9 many TRBD2 CASGSGVVGEQYF TGTGCCAGCGGGAGCGGGGTTGTTGGCGAGCAGTACTTC
TRBJ2-7 TRBV7-9 many - CASSLGGIGYEQYF TGTGCCAGCAGCTTAGGAGGGATTGGGTACGAGCAGTACTTC
TRBJ1-1 TRBV6-5 few - CASSYAGDNTEAFF TGTGCCAGCAGTTACGCAGGCGATAACACTGAAGCTTTCTTT
TRBJ2-7 TRBV19 - TRBD1 CASRERGQRSYEQYF TGTGCCAGCCGAGAAAGGGGGCAGAGATCCTACGAGCAGTACTTC
TRBJ2-3 TRBV5-6 few TRBD2 CASSLAPRLAGDTDTQYF TGTGCCAGCAGCCTAGCCCCCCGACTAGCGGGAGATACAGATACGCAGTATTTT
TRBJ2-1 TRBV9 - TRBD2 CASSTKISSGRNPTRSYNEQFF TGTGCCAGCAGCACAAAAATTTCTAGCGGGAGAAATCCCACTCGCTCCTACAATGAGCAGTTCTTC
TRBJ2-3 TRBV5-1 many TRBD1 CASSLDRTLSSEDTQYF TGCGCCAGCAGCCTGGACAGGACCCTCTCTAGTGAAGATACGCAGTATTTT